This T cell receptor beta chain appears in the sequencing data of a study of T cells in Graves' hyperthyroidism and ophthalmopathy. Study findings and constraints: Most clonotypes expanded in thyroid above 0.001 were likewise present in blood.

The CDR3 regions of TCR beta were amplified from RNA transcripts. With the HTBI primer set, the TCR CDR3 went through a first round of RT-PCR. TCRdb reprocessed the multiplex PCR reads with MiXCR, giving one entry per CDR3 protein. The table records approximately 630,000 distinct CDR3 sequences, 15% to 20% of them present only once. The CDR3 has 15 amino acids. After removal of 4 bases from V and 5 bases from J, the junction contained 1 base not matched to a gene. CDR1 and CDR2 (germline): MDHEN, SYDVKM. For Graves' hyperthyroidism to be stable, ophthalmopathy could not progress within 18 months. Patients aged 18 to 65 with hyperthyroidism were newly diagnosed, with duration under 2 months. A single count supports this clonotype. Its antigen is unidentified. A much larger clone lies a single base off, so this may be a read error.

Source material: blood. The chain carries TRBV28 and TRBJ1-6, with TRBD1 matching 11 bases. This receptor was identified in a woman aged 30 to 39 with Graves' hyperthyroidism. The CDR3 reads CASSWGQGDNSPLHF. The CDR3 coding sequence is TGTGCCAGCAGTTGGGGACAGGGGGATAATTCACCCCTCCACTTT.